A few counts support the clone carrying this T cell receptor (beta chain). The antigen remains undetermined. This sample is part of a study of T-cell reconstitution after alpha-beta-depleted transplantation in children. General study results and limits: Hyperexpanded clones declined; after one year, newly produced T cells mostly supplied diversity. Roughly two months post-transplant, alpha-beta T cells reportedly originated from several hundred graft clones that had expanded.

Preparing the TCRbeta library involved the use of unique molecular identifiers. MiXCR was run by TCRdb on the PCR reads, yielding one entry per CDR3 protein. The profile shows 250,000 to 400,000 distinct CDR3 sequences, around 20% of them singletons. The germline V gene encodes CDR1 SGHRS and CDR2 YFSETQ. Trimming took off 1 base at V and 2 bases at J, with 9 bases between the two ends. The CDR3 totals 14 residues. The J gene is TRBJ1-1, the V gene TRBV5-1; D gene uncertain. This TCR was sampled from a male patient between 10 and 17 years old who had a stem cell transplant for acute lymphoblastic leukemia, so the T cells may come from the graft donor. Sequences were derived from PBMCs, mostly from graft donor cells, sampled 180 days after TCRalphabeta/CD19-depleted stem cell transplant. CDR3 nucleotide sequence: TGCGCCAGCAGCTTGCTAACAGCTAACACTGAAGCTTTCTTT. The encoded protein is CASSLLTANTEAFF.